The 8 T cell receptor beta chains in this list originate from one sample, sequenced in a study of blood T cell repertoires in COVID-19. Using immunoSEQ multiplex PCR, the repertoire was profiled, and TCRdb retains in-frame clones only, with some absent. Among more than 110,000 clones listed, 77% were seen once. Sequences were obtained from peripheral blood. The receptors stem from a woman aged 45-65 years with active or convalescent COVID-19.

The CDR3 sequence: CASSPPHPGVGETQYF. CDR3 nucleotide sequence: TGTGCCAGTAGTCCCCCACATCCAGGGGTCGGGGAGACCCAGTACTTC. The chain is built from TRBV19 and TRBJ2-5, with D perhaps matching TRBD1 (6 bases). Deletions cut 5 bases from V and 5 bases from J, with 21 bases between. CDR3 length: 16 residues. Germline V lookup: CDR1 LNHDA, CDR2 SQIVND (reference sequence).

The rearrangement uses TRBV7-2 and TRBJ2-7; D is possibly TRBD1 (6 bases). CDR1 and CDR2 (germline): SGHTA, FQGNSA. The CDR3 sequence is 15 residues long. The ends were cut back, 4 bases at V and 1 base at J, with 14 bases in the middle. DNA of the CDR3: TGTGCCAGCAGCTCCGACAGGCCCCCTTCCTACGAGCAGTACTTC. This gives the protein CASSSDRPPSYEQYF.

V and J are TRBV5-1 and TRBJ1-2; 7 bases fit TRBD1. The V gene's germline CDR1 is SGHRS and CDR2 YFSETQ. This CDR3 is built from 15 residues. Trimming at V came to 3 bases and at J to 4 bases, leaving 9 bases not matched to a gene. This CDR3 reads CASSSGTDLFYGYTF. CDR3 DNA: TGCGCCAGCAGCTCCGGGACAGACTTGTTCTATGGCTACACCTTC.

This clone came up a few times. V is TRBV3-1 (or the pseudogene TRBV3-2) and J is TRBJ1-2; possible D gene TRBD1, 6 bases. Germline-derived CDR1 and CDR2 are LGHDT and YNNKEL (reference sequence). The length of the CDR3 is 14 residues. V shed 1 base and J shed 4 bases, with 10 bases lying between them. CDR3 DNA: TGTGCCAGCAGCCAAGTGGGGGCAACCTATGGCTACACCTTC. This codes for CASSQVGATYGYTF.

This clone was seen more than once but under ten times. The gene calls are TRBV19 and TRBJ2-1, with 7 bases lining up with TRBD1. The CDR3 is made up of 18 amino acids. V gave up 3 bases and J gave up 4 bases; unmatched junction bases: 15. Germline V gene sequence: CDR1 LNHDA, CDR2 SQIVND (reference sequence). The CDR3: CASSILAGQVLLYNEQFF. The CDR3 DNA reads TGTGCCAGTAGTATTCTAGCAGGACAGGTCCTACTGTACAATGAGCAGTTCTTC. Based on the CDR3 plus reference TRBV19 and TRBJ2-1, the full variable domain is DGGITQSPKYLFRKEGQNVTLSCEQNLNHDAMYWYRQDPGQGLRLIYYSQIVNDFQKGDIAEGYSVSREKKESFPLTVTSAQKNPTAFYLCASSILAGQVLLYNEQFFGPGTRLTVL.

CDR3 sequence reads: CASTQTQGIGGYTF. For the CDR3, the DNA is TGTGCCAGCACCCAGACCCAGGGAATTGGCGGCTACACCTTC. The rearrangement uses TRBV6-6 and TRBJ1-2; D perhaps matches TRBD1 (5 bases). CDR1 is MNHNY, CDR2 SVGAGI, per germline (reference sequence). This CDR3 comprises 14 residues. Trimming removed 7 bases at V and 8 bases at J, with 20 bases between.

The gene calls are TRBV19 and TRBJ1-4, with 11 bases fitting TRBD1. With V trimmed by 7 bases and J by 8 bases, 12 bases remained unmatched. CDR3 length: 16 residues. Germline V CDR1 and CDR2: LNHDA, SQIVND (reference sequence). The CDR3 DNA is TGTGCCAGTATGGACAGGGGGCGCTTTGAGAGAGAAAAACTGTTTTTT. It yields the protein CASMDRGRFEREKLFF.

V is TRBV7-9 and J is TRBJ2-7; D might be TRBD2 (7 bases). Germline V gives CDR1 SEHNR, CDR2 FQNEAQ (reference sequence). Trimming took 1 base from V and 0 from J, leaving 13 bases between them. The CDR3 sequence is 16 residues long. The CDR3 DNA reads TGTGCCAGCAGCTTAGTCGGGGGGCGAAGCTCCTACGAGCAGTACTTC. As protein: CASSLVGGRSSYEQYF.